This T cell receptor beta chain was identified in a study of blood T cell repertoires in COVID-19. Across the study: COVID-19 samples from acute and convalescent phases originated in the United States, Italy and Spain.

The V and J ends lost 2 bases and 7 bases, in that order; junction bases with no gene match: 4. The CDR3 loop spans 14 amino acids. Germline V gives CDR1 SEHNR, CDR2 FQNEAQ (reference sequence). Under the authors' procedure: Amplifying reference gene primers gave estimates of nucleated cell counts. The assay was immunoSEQ multiplex PCR, and TCRdb's table has in-frame clones only and misses some. That table gives V, J and clone size, and the DNA gave D and trimming. The sample lists about 28,000 clones; 65% to 90% were seen once. The material sequenced was peripheral blood. The TCR was taken from a human donor in a cohort sampled during active COVID-19. The chain recombines TRBV7-9 with TRBJ1-4; 7 bases match TRBD1. The CDR3 here is CASSLQGGTEKLFF. The CDR3 DNA follows: TGTGCCAGCAGCTTACAGGGGGGAACTGAAAAACTGTTTTTT. Drawing the rest from reference TRBV7-9 and TRBJ1-4, the complete variable domain is DTGVSQNPRHKITKRGQNVTFRCDPISEHNRLYWYRQTLGQGPEFLTYFQNEAQLEKSRLLSDRFSAERPKGSFSTLEIQRTEQGDSAMYLCASSLQGGTEKLFFGSGTQLSVL.